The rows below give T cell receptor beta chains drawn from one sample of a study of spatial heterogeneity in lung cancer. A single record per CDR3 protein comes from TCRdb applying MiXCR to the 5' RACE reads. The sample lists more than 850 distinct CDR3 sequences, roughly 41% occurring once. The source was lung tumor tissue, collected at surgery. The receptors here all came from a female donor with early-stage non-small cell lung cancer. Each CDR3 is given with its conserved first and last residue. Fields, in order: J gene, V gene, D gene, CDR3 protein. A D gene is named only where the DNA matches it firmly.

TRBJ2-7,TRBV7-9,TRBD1,CASTPEEQGDYEQYF
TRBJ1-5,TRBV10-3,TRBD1,CASSGGAGQPQHF
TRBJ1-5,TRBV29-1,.,CSVGEGDRQPQHF
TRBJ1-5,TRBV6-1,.,CATTGVPNQPQHF
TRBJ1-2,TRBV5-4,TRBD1,CASSLAGGTSNYGYTF
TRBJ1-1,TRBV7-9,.,CASSFPEAFF
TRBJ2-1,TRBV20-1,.,CSARHPTRPSNEQFF
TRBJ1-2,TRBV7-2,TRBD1,CASSLVGGTGPNYGYTF
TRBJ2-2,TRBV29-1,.,CSVNFRAGELFF
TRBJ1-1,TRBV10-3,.,CAISLGQNTEAFF
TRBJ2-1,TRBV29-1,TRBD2,CSAATSGGPNEQFF
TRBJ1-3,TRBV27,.,CASSRGPGNTIYF
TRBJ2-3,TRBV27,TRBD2,CASSSTSGRAGDTQYF
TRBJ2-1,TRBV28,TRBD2,CASSPTSGAHNEQFF
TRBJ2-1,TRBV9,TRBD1,CASSVTGGNEQFF
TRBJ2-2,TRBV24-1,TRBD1,CATSESGTGRTGELFF
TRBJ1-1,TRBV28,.,CASSLWADNEAFF
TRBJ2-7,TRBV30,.,CAWKQDHSYEQYF
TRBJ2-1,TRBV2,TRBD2,CASSEAASGYNEQFF
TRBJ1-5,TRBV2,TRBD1,CASCVRTGENQPQHF
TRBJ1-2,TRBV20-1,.,CSARVERGYTF
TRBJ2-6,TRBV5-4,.,CASSPGSSGANVLTF
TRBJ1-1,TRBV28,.,CAASPVRDTEAFF
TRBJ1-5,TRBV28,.,CASSQIPLGSNQPQHF
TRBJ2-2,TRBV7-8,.,CASSLILAGTGGELFF
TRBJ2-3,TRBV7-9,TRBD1,CASSPGQGATDTQYF